This TCR beta chain emerged from a study of T cell repertoires in cytomegalovirus infection. Across the study: Through public TCR beta signatures, both CMV infection and matching HLA type were indicated.

V shed 3 bases and J shed 4 bases, with 12 bases lying between them. This CDR3 comprises 13 residues. Germline-derived CDR1 and CDR2 are DFQATT and SNEGSKA (reference sequence). MiXCR, run by TCRdb on the reads, gives a single entry per CDR3 protein. This table holds under 200,000 distinct CDR3 sequences, 9.5% found once. The chain combines TRBV20-1 with TRBJ1-1, with a possible D match to TRBD1 (5 bases). The sample comprised PBMCs. This clonotype was sampled from a human donor in good health (CMV status not recorded). Some clones in this sample may be carry-over from other donors' samples. This CDR3 is CSASSPGFTEAFF. The CDR3 nucleotides read TGCAGTGCTAGTTCTCCAGGGTTCACTGAAGCTTTCTTT.